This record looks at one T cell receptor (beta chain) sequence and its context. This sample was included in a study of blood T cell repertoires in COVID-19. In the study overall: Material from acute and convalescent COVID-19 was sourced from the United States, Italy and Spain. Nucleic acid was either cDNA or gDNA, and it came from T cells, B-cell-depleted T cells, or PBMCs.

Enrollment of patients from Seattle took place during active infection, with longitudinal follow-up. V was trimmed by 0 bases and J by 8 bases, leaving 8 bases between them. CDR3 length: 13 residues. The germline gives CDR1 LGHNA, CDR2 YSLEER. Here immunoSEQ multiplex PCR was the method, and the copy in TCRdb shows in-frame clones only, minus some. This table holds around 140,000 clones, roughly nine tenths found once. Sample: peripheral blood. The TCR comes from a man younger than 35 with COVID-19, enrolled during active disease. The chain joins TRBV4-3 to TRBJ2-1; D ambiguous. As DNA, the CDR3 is TGCGCCAGCAGCCAAGATCTTCGTGATGAGCAGTTCTTC. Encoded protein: CASSQDLRDEQFF.